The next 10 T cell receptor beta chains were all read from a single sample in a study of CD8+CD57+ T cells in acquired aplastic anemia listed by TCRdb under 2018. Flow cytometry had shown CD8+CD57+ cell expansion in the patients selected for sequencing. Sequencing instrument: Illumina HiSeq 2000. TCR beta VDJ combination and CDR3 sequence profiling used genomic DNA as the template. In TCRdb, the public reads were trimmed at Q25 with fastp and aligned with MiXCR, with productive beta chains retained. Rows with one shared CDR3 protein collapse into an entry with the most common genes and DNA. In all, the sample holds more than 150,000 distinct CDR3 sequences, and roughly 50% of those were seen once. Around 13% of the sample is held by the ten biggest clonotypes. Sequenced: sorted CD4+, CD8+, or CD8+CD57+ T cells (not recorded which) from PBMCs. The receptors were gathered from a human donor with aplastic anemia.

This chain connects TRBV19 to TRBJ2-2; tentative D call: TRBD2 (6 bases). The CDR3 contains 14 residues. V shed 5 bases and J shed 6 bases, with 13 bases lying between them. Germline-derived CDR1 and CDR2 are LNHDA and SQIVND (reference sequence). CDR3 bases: TGTGCCAGTAGTCCCGGGGGAGGTCCCGGGGAGCTGTTTTTT. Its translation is CASSPGGGPGELFF.

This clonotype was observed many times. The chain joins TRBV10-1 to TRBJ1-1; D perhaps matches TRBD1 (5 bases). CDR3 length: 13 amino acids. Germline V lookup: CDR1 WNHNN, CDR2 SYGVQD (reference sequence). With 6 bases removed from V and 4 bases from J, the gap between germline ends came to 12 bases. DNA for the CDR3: TGCGCCAGCAGCCGGGACGCCTTCACTGAAGCTTTCTTT. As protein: CASSRDAFTEAFF.

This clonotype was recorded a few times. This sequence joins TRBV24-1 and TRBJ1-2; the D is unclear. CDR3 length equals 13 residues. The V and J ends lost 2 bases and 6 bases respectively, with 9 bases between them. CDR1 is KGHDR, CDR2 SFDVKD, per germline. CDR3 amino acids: CATSDSAVDGYTF. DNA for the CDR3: TGTGCCACCAGTGATTCCGCGGTGGATGGCTACACCTTC.

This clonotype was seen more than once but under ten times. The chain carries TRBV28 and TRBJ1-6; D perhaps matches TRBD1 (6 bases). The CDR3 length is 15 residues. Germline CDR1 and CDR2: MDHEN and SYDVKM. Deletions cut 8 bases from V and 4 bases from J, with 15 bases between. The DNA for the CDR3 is TGTGCCAGCCATTCAGTAGGACAGTATAATTCACCCCTCCACTTT. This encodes CASHSVGQYNSPLHF.

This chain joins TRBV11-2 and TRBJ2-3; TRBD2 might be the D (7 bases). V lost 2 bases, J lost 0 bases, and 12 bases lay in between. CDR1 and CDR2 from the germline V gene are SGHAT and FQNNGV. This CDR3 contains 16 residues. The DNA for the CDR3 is TGTGCCAGCAGCTTAAGGGGGGGGGGAAGCACAGATACGCAGTATTTT. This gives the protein CASSLRGGGSTDTQYF.

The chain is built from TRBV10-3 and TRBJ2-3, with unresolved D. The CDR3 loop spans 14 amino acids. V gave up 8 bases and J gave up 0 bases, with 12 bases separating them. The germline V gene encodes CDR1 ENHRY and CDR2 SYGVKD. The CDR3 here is CAIGSDASTDTQYF. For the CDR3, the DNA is TGTGCCATCGGAAGCGATGCTAGCACAGATACGCAGTATTTT.

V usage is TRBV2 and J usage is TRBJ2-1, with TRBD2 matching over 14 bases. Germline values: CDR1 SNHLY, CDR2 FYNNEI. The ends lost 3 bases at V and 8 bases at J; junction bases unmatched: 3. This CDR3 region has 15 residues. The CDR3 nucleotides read TGTGCCAGCAGTGATGGACTAGCGGGGGGCGATGAGCAGTTCTTC. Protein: CASSDGLAGGDEQFF.

CDR3 nucleotide sequence: TGCAGCGTTGCCCCATCCCCTCTCGAGCAGTACTTC. Translating it yields CSVAPSPLEQYF. The chain combines TRBV29-1 with TRBJ2-7; no reliable D call. The CDR3 extends over 12 amino acids. In germline, CDR1 is SQVTM, CDR2 ANQGSEA. Trimming pared 4 bases from V and 6 bases from J, leaving 13 bases between.

The CDR3 DNA reads TGTGCCAGCGGGACTAGCGGGGGGGCGGATCGATTCTTC. Residues: CASGTSGGADRFF. The V gene is TRBV7-2, the J gene TRBJ2-1; 16 positions match TRBD2. V lost 8 bases, J lost 16 bases, and 8 bases stayed unmatched. The CDR3 covers 13 residues. Germline CDR1 SGHTA, CDR2 FQGNSA.

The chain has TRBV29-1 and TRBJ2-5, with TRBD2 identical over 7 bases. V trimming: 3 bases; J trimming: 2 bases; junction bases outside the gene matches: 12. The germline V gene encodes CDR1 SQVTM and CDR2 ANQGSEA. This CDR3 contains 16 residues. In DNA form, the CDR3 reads TGCAGCGTTGACGGTATGCGGGAGTACAAGCAAGAGACCCAGTACTTC. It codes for CSVDGMREYKQETQYF.